The 24 T cell receptor beta chains below come from one sample, sequenced in a study (dated by TCRdb to between 2014 and 2017). To prepare the library, 5' RACE was applied. Sequencing was performed on an Illumina MiSeq. TCRdb trimmed the raw reads at Q25, called clones with MiXCR and kept productive beta chains. For every CDR3 protein sequence, its rows merge into one entry that carries the most common genes and DNA. Across this sample there are 50,000 to 70,000 distinct CDR3 sequences, with 20% seen only once. The ten largest clones take up 3.2% of the sample. Cells that were CD4+CD25+CD127-/low were isolated as Tregs. The sequencing input was tumor-infiltrating Tregs sorted from the breast tumor. The source is a female donor with breast cancer.

This clonotype was detected a few times. This chain uses TRBV7-2 with TRBJ2-3, with 10 bases that match TRBD1. The germline gives CDR1 SGHTA, CDR2 FQGNSA. CDR3 length: 15 amino acids. After removal of 5 bases from V and 1 base from J, the junction contained 3 bases not matched to a gene. CDR3 sequence reads: CASSRQGARTDTQYF. For the CDR3, the DNA is TGTGCCAGCAGCAGACAGGGGGCGCGCACAGATACGCAGTATTTT. Complete variable domain (other parts from reference TRBV7-2 and TRBJ2-3): GAGVSQSPSNKVTEKGKDVELRCDPISGHTALYWYRQSLGQGLEFLIYFQGNSAPDKSGLPSDRFSAERTGGSVSTLTIQRTQQEDSAVYLCASSRQGARTDTQYFGPGTRLTVL.

This clonotype occurred many times. V is TRBV5-1 and J is TRBJ2-7; 8 nucleotides match TRBD1. This CDR3 is 16 amino acids long. The trim removed 4 bases at V and 6 bases at J, leaving 15 bases unmatched. Per germline, CDR1 SGHRS and CDR2 YFSETQ. The CDR3 spells CASSAEPGQVTIEQYF. The CDR3 DNA reads as TGCGCCAGCAGCGCAGAACCGGGACAGGTTACGATCGAGCAGTACTTC.

The chain employs TRBV7-9 and TRBJ2-1; D could derive from TRBD1 or TRBD2 (6 bases each). Trimming took 5 bases from V and 6 from J, leaving 17 bases between them. Germline CDR1 and CDR2: SEHNR and FQNEAQ (reference sequence). CDR3 length: 15 amino acids. The CDR3 loop reads CASSPPFRGGNEQFF. In DNA form, the CDR3 reads TGTGCCAGCAGCCCCCCCTTCAGGGGAGGCAATGAGCAGTTCTTC.

In this sample, this clonotype turned up a few times. V and J are TRBV20-1 and TRBJ1-2; D is ambiguous. The CDR3 has 12 residues. In germline, CDR1 is DFQATT, CDR2 SNEGSKA (reference sequence). V was pared by 6 bases and J by 2 bases, with 10 bases between. The CDR3 sequence is CSAPQMNYGYTF. CDR3 DNA: TGCAGTGCCCCGCAGATGAACTATGGCTACACCTTC.

The chain couples TRBV28 to TRBJ2-2; 9 bases are a match to TRBD1. Germline V gives CDR1 MDHEN, CDR2 SYDVKM. The CDR3 consists of 16 residues. The V segment lost 5 bases and the J segment 4 bases; nucleotides outside the gene matches: 8. The CDR3 loop is CASSTRQGVGTGELFF. The CDR3 DNA follows: TGTGCCAGCAGTACAAGACAGGGGGTAGGCACCGGGGAGCTGTTTTTT.

The chain carries TRBV20-1 and TRBJ2-7; D may be TRBD2 (5 bases). The CDR3 totals 15 residues. V was shortened by 7 bases and J by 0 bases, with 19 bases between the two germline ends. CDR1 is DFQATT and CDR2 is SNEGSKA in the germline V gene (reference sequence). The CDR3 region is CSGFPGISASYEQYF. CDR3 nucleotide sequence: TGCAGTGGGTTTCCCGGGATTAGCGCCTCCTACGAGCAGTACTTC.

This clonotype was detected only a few times. DNA for the CDR3: TGTGCCAGCAGCCCTTGGAGCGGTAGCGGGTCCTACGAGCAGTACTTC. Translation gives CASSPWSGSGSYEQYF. The chain carries TRBV7-9 and TRBJ2-7; 7 bases match TRBD2. This CDR3 region has 16 residues. Trimming removed 5 bases from V and 1 base from J; junction bases left unmatched: 11. The germline V gene encodes CDR1 SEHNR and CDR2 FQNEAQ (reference sequence).

The V call is TRBV24-1, the J call TRBJ2-1; 8 positions match TRBD1. Germline trimming cut 0 bases from V and 15 bases from J; bases unmatched to any gene: 12. Per the germline V gene, CDR1 is KGHDR and CDR2 is SFDVKD. CDR3 length: 15 residues. The CDR3 DNA follows: TGTGCCACCAGTGATTTGACGGTCAGGGGGCTATCACTGTTCTTC. Encoded protein: CATSDLTVRGLSLFF.

This clonotype was picked up many times. The gene calls are TRBV7-2 and TRBJ2-5; D remains ambiguous. The CDR3 loop spans 13 amino acids. Germline V gene data show CDR1 as SGHTA and CDR2 as FQGNSA. Between the trimmed V and J ends, which lost 4 bases and 3 bases, there was a span of 9 bases. CDR3 protein: CASSSQIKETQYF. The CDR3 DNA reads as TGTGCCAGCAGCTCTCAGATCAAAGAGACCCAGTACTTC.

The chain links TRBV20-1 to TRBJ2-5; 9 nucleotides match TRBD1. The CDR3 sequence is 14 residues long. Germline values: CDR1 DFQATT, CDR2 SNEGSKA (reference sequence). With 6 bases clipped from V and 2 bases from J, the junction kept 7 bases outside the gene matches. The CDR3 DNA reads as TGCAGTGCGCAACAGGGGGCTATTCAAGAGACCCAGTACTTC. Protein product: CSAQQGAIQETQYF.

This clonotype was seen repeatedly, ten times or more. This rearrangement joins TRBV5-1 to TRBJ2-1; no firm D call. Per the germline V gene, CDR1 is SGHRS and CDR2 is YFSETQ. CDR3 length: 16 amino acids. V was shortened by 4 bases and J by 0 bases, with 14 bases between the two germline ends. CDR3 nucleotide sequence: TGCGCCAGCAGCGAAAGCTGGCCAAACTCCTACAATGAGCAGTTCTTC. As protein: CASSESWPNSYNEQFF.

This clonotype occurred a few times. The CDR3: CATSATDLNEKLFF. The CDR3 DNA is TGTGCCACCAGTGCGACGGATCTAAATGAAAAACTGTTTTTT. The gene calls are TRBV24-1 and TRBJ1-4; unclear D gene. The CDR3 runs to 14 residues. Germline lookup yields CDR1 KGHDR and CDR2 SFDVKD. V was shortened by 5 bases and J by 5 bases, with 11 bases between the two germline ends.

This clonotype was detected only a few times. One junction end disagrees with the germline gene, perhaps due to a read error. As DNA, the CDR3 is TGCGCCAGCAGCTTGGCTCCGGGGTCTGGGGCCAACGTCCTGGCTTTC. Translated, it gives CASSLAPGSGANVLAF. The chain employs TRBV5-1 and TRBJ2-6; perhaps D is TRBD1 or TRBD2 (5 bases each). The CDR3 totals 16 residues. Germline assignment: CDR1 SGHRS and CDR2 YFSETQ.

This clonotype was observed a few times. The CDR3 here is CASRRTANTEAFF. The CDR3 DNA reads TGTGCCAGCAGACGTACAGCGAACACTGAAGCTTTCTTT. The V and J genes are TRBV7-3 and TRBJ1-1; D uncertain. Germline CDR1 reads SGHTA; CDR2 reads FQGTGA. Trimming left V 6 bases short and J 1 base short, with 9 bases between. This CDR3 is 13 amino acids long.

This clonotype has only one observation. A much larger clonotype is one base distant, so this may be a read error. This chain links TRBV5-1 with TRBJ2-3; no clear D. Germline assignment: CDR1 SGHRS and CDR2 YFSETQ. The V end lost 7 bases, the J end lost 2 bases, and 11 bases lay between the germline ends. The CDR3 is 13 residues long. The CDR3, as DNA: TGCGCCAGCGGGTTTAGCCCCACAGATACGCAGTATTTT. Its translation: CASGFSPTDTQYF.

This clonotype ranks as medium-sized (0.01 to 0.1%). The chain joins TRBV5-6 to TRBJ2-3, with unresolved D. The V gene's germline CDR1 is SGHDT and CDR2 YYEEEE. The CDR3 length is 13 residues. V was trimmed by 4 bases and J by 6 bases, leaving 12 bases between them. The CDR3 here is CASSTIHVDTQYF. CDR3 nucleotide sequence: TGTGCCAGCAGCACCATCCACGTGGATACGCAGTATTTT.

CDR3 nucleotides: TGCGCCAGCAGTTCTGGTTCCGGACGGAACAATGAGCAGTTCTTC. Translating it yields CASSSGSGRNNEQFF. The gene calls are TRBV5-1 and TRBJ2-1; D ambiguous. The CDR3 totals 15 residues. Germline CDR1 SGHRS, CDR2 YFSETQ. V was cut by 5 bases and J by 5 bases, with 17 bases left in between.

This clonotype was observed a handful of times. The junction differs from germline at one of its ends, possibly a read error. The chain carries TRBV12-3 or TRBV12-4 and TRBJ2-7; D gene uncertain. The CDR3 runs 15 residues. The CDR3 DNA reads TGTGCCAGCAGTTTTACTGGAAGGGCCCCCTACGAGCAGCACTTC. This gives the protein CASSFTGRAPYEQHF.

In its sample, this clonotype was seen a few times. This chain connects TRBV12-3 or TRBV12-4 to TRBJ2-5, with 7 positions matching TRBD2. V trimming: 1 base; J trimming: 3 bases; junction bases outside the gene matches: 5. The CDR3 covers 15 residues. The CDR3 is CASSLVEAGEETQYF. The CDR3 region has the DNA TGTGCCAGCAGTTTAGTGGAGGCGGGAGAAGAGACCCAGTACTTC.

In this sample, this clonotype turned up many times. The chain recombines TRBV25-1 with TRBJ1-6; a weak D match, TRBD1 (5 bases). Germline V lookup: CDR1 MGHDK, CDR2 SYGVNS. Trimming shortened V by 1 base and J by 8 bases, and 15 bases separated the two germline ends. The CDR3 spans 16 residues. CDR3 protein: CASSEWKLRGDSPLHF. The CDR3 DNA reads TGTGCCAGCAGTGAATGGAAATTAAGGGGTGATTCACCCCTCCACTTT.

The rearrangement joins TRBV4-1 to TRBJ2-3; D ambiguous. Germline CDR1 MGHRA, CDR2 YSYEKL. This CDR3 spans 16 amino acids. Trimming pared 1 base from V and 2 bases from J, leaving 13 bases between. The CDR3 DNA sequence: TGCGCCAGCAGCCAAGTCGATTTAATGGTCACAGATACGCAGTATTTT. This sequence encodes CASSQVDLMVTDTQYF.

The V and J genes are TRBV2 and TRBJ2-7; no definite D call. V lost 5 bases and J 4 bases, leaving 12 bases between the germline ends. CDR1 is SNHLY, CDR2 FYNNEI, per germline. CDR3 length: 13 amino acids. DNA of the CDR3: TGTGCCAGCAGTCACGTTGAAGTATACGAGCAGTACTTC. Translation gives CASSHVEVYEQYF.

There are many counts of this clonotype. The chain is built from TRBV5-1 and TRBJ2-7; D gene unclear. This CDR3 comprises 12 residues. The V end lost 3 bases, the J end lost 4 bases, and 8 bases lay between the germline ends. Per germline, CDR1 SGHRS and CDR2 YFSETQ. The CDR3 spells CASSYESYEQYF. As DNA, the CDR3 is TGCGCCAGCAGCTACGAATCGTACGAGCAGTACTTC.

About this clonotype itself: A much more abundant neighbour one base away suggests this may be a read error. This chain connects TRBV6-5 to TRBJ2-7, with D maybe TRBD1 (7 bases). Germline CDR1 and CDR2: MNHEY and SVGAGI. CDR3 length equals 15 residues. The CDR3 sequence: CAGRRGQSRSYEQYF. CDR3 DNA: TGTGCCGGCAGGCGGGGACAGTCCCGCTCCTACGAGCAGTACTTC.